The clone carrying this T cell receptor (beta chain) was observed a few times. The antigen remains unidentified. TCRdb itself ran the 5' RACE reads through MiXCR, one entry per CDR3 protein. The data contain some 210,000 distinct CDR3 sequences, 10% of them seen just once; the ten biggest clones take up approximately 3%. This record belongs to a study of T-cell memory formation after mild COVID-19. The study's findings and limits: Contracting clones, day 15 to 85, had balanced CD4/CD8, and later expanders favored CD4+.

Trimming left V 0 bases short and J 4 bases short, with 6 bases between. CDR1 is KGHSH and CDR2 is LQKENI in the germline V gene. The CDR3 extends over 13 amino acids. The specimen sequenced was PBMCs or a T cell subset sorted from them (not recorded which). V and J are TRBV18 and TRBJ1-1, with D unclear. The TCR was taken from a man aged 18-30 years who had mild COVID-19 (a few samples of this study predate the infection). Cell type and time point are not known. CDR3 DNA sequence: TGTGCCAGCTCACCACCAGAAGCCACTGAAGCTTTCTTT. Its translation: CASSPPEATEAFF.